The present T cell receptor beta chain was sequenced within a study of blood T cell repertoires in COVID-19. At least ten counts were recorded for this clone. The assay was immunoSEQ multiplex PCR, and TCRdb's table has in-frame clones only and misses some. The data hold around 220,000 clones, with approximately 85% observed a single time. Trimming at V came to 11 bases and at J to 0 bases, leaving 7 bases not matched to a gene. CDR1 is SNHLY, CDR2 FYNNEI, per germline. CDR3 length: 14 amino acids. Enrolment of Seattle patients took place during active infection, and they were followed longitudinally.

The sample taken for sequencing was peripheral blood. The gene calls are TRBV2 and TRBJ2-5; 9 nucleotides line up with TRBD1. The source is an elderly woman with COVID-19, enrolled during active disease. The CDR3 DNA reads TGTGCCGGGACGGGACAGGGTTACCAAGAGACCCAGTACTTC. Its protein is CAGTGQGYQETQYF. The variable domain in full, with the rest retrieved from reference TRBV2 and TRBJ2-5, is EPEVTQTPSHQVTQMGQEVILRCVPISNHLYFYWYRQILGQKVEFLVSFYNNEISEKSEIFDDQFSVERPDGSNFTLKIRSTKLEDSAMYFCAGTGQGYQETQYFGPGTRLLVL.